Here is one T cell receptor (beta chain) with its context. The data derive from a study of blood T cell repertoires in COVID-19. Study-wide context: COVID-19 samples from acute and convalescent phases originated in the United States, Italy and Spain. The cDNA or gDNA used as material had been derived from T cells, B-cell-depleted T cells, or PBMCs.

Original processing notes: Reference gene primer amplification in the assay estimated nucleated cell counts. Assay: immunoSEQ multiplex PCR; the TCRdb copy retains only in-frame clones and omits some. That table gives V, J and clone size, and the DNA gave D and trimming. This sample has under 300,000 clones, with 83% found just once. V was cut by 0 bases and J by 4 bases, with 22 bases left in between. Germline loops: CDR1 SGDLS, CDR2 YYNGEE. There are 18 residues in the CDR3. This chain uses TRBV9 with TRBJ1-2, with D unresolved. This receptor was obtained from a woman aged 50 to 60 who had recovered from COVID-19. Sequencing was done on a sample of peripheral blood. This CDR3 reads CASSVDKRMIANPYGYTF. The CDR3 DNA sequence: TGTGCCAGCAGCGTAGACAAAAGGATGATAGCCAACCCCTATGGCTACACCTTC. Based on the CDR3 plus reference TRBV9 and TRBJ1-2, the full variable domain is DSGVTQTPKHLITATGQRVTLRCSPRSGDLSVYWYQQSLDQGLQFLIQYYNGEERAKGNILERFSAQQFPDLHSELNLSSLELGDSALYFCASSVDKRMIANPYGYTFGSGTRLTVV.